The source of this T cell receptor (beta chain) is a study of T cell responses to AZD1222 COVID-19 vaccine. The study's findings and limits: Spike-specific TCR depth and breadth grew after two AZD1222 doses. Reportedly, nearly half of unique spike TCRs recognized epitopes outside B.1.351/B.1.1.7 mutations. Only a handful of people who got AZD1222 tested seropositive at baseline. Sampling that yielded the repertoires occurred only after the peak T cell response.

Only in-frame clones appear in the TCRdb table, and some are missing; sequencing was by immunoSEQ multiplex PCR. This table holds 90,000 to 130,000 clones, roughly 92% found once. With respect to this clone: Its antigen is unidentified.

Germline V CDR1 and CDR2: SNHLY, FYNNEI. The CDR3 has 13 amino acids. V was clipped by 2 bases and J by 8 bases, with 12 bases between them. The sample consisted of peripheral blood, taken 28 days after the second AZD1222 dose. This sequence was found in an adult who received the AZD1222 COVID-19 vaccine. The V call is TRBV2, the J call TRBJ1-2; no reliable D call. CDR3 nucleotides: TGTGCCAGCAGTGAATTGCAGGAGATGGGCTACACCTTC. Its translation: CASSELQEMGYTF. The entire variable domain, with the rest obtained from reference TRBV2 and TRBJ1-2, is as follows: EPEVTQTPSHQVTQMGQEVILRCVPISNHLYFYWYRQILGQKVEFLVSFYNNEISEKSEIFDDQFSVERPDGSNFTLKIRSTKLEDSAMYFCASSELQEMGYTFGSGTRLTVV.